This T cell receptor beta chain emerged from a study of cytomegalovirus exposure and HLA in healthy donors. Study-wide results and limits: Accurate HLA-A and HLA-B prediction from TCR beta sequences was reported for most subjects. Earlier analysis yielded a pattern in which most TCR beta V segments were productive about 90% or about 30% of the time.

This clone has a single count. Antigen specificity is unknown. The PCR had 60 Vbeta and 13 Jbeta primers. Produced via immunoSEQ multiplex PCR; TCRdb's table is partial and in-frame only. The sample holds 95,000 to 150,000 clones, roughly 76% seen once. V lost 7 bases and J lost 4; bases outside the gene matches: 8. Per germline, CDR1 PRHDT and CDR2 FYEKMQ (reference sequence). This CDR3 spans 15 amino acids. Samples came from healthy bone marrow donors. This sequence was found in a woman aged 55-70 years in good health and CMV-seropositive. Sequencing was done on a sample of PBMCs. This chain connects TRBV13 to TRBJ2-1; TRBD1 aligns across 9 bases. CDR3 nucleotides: TGTGCCAGCACCTCGGACAGGGGTGGGTACAATGAGCAGTTCTTC. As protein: CASTSDRGGYNEQFF.